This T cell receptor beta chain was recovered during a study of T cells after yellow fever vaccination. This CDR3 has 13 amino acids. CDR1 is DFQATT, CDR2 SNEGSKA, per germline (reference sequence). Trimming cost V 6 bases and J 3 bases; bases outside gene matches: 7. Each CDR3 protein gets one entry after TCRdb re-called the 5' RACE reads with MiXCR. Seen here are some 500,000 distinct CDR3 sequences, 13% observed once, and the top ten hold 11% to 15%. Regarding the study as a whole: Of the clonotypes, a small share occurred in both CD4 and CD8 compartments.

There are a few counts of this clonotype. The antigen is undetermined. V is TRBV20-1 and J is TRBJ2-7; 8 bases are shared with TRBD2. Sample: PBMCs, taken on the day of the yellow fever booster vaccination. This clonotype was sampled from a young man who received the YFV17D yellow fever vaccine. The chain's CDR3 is CSAAGTRDYEQYF. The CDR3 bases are TGCAGTGCGGCCGGGACTAGGGACTACGAGCAGTACTTC.